This T cell receptor (beta chain) was sequenced in a study of cytomegalovirus exposure and HLA in healthy donors. Study-wide points: An analysis was carried out later, and it reportedly showed fewer N-insertions in an Asian-associated ancestry cluster than the approximately 680-donor mean. TCR beta sequences numbering roughly 16,000 were associated with HLA alleles at 0.05 false discovery rate in a later analysis.

Notes on this clone: Its specificity is unknown.

The PCR was carried out with 60 Vbeta primers and 13 Jbeta primers. The method was immunoSEQ multiplex PCR; TCRdb's version includes in-frame clones alone and lacks a portion of them. The ten top clones account for 3% to 4%, within a sample of about 75,000 clones. The TCR was taken from a man aged 18 to 29 in good health and CMV-seropositive. Material for sequencing was PBMCs.

The CDR3 sequence is CASSFRGGDRFENEQYF. DNA for the CDR3: TGTGCCAGCAGCTTCCGAGGCGGAGACAGGTTTGAGAACGAGCAGTACTTC. This chain joins TRBV7-9 and TRBJ2-7; D perhaps matches TRBD1 (6 bases). The CDR3 contains 17 residues. V lost 3 bases and J lost 5, with 23 bases in between. Germline V gene data show CDR1 as SEHNR and CDR2 as FQNEAQ (reference sequence). Full variable domain (rest looked up from reference TRBV7-9 and TRBJ2-7): DTGVSQNPRHKITKRGQNVTFRCDPISEHNRLYWYRQTLGQGPEFLTYFQNEAQLEKSRLLSDRFSAERPKGSFSTLEIQRTEQGDSAMYLCASSFRGGDRFENEQYFGPGTRLTVT.